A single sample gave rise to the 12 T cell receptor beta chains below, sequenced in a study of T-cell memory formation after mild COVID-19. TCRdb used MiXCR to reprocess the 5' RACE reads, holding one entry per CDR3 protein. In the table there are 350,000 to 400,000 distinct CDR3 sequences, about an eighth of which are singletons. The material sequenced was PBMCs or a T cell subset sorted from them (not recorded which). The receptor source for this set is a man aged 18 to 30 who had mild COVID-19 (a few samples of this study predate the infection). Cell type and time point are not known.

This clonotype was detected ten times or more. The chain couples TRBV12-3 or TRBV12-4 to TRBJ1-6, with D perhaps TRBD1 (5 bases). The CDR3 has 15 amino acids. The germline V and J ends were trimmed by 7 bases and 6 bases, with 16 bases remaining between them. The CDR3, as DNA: TGTGCCAGCAAACGCAGGGAAGTGTTTAATTCACCCCTCCACTTT. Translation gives CASKRREVFNSPLHF.

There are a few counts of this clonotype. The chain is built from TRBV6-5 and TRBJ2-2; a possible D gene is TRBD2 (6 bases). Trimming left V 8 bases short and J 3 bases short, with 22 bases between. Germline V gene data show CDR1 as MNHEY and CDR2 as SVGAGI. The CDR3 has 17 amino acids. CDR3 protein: CASRRGFVRTDTGELFF. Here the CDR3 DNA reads TGTGCCAGCCGTCGGGGGTTCGTGCGGACGGACACCGGGGAGCTGTTTTTT.

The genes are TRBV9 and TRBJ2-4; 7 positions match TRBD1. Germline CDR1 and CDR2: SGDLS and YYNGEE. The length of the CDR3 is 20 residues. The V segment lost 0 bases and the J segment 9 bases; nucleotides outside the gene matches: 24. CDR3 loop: CASSVASPHYIGTAVSIQYF. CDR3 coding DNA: TGTGCCAGCAGCGTAGCATCACCGCACTACATTGGGACAGCCGTGAGCATTCAGTACTTC. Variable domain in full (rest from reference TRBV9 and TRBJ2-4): DSGVTQTPKHLITATGQRVTLRCSPRSGDLSVYWYQQSLDQGLQFLIQYYNGEERAKGNILERFSAQQFPDLHSELNLSSLELGDSALYFCASSVASPHYIGTAVSIQYFGAGTRLSVL.

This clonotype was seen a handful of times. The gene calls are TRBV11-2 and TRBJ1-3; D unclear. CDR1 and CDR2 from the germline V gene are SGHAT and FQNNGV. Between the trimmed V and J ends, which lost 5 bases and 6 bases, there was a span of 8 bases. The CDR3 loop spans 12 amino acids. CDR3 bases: TGTGCCAGCAGCACAGCCGCAAACACCATATATTTT. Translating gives CASSTAANTIYF.

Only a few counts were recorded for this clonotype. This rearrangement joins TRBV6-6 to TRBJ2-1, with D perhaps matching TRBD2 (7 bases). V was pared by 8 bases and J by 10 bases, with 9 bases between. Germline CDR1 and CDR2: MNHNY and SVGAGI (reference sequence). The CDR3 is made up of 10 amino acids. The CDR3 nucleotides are TGTGCCAGCGGGAGGGGGGAGCAGTTCTTC. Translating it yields CASGRGEQFF.

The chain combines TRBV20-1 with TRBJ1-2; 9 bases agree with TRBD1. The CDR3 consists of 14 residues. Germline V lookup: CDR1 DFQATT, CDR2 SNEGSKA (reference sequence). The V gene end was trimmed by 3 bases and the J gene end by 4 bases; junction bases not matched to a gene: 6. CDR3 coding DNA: TGCAGTGCTAGTCCGGGACAGGGCAGCTATGGCTACACCTTC. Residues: CSASPGQGSYGYTF.

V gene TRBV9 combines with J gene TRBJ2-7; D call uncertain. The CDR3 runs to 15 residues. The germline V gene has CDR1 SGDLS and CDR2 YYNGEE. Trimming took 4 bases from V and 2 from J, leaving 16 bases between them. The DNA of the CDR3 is TGTGCCAGCAGCCCACGGTACAGCTCAACCTACGAGCAGTACTTC. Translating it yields CASSPRYSSTYEQYF.

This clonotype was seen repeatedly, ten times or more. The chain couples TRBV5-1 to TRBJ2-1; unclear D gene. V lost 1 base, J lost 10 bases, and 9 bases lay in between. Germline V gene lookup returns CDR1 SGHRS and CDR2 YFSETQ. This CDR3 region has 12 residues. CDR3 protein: CASSLQAREQFF. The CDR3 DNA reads TGCGCCAGCAGCTTGCAGGCTCGGGAGCAGTTCTTC.

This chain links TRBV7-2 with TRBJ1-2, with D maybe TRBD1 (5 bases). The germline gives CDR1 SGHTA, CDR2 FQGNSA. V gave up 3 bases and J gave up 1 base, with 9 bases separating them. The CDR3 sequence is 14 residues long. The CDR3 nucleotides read TGTGCCAGCAGCTTCCGCAGGGATAACTATGGCTACACCTTC. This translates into CASSFRRDNYGYTF. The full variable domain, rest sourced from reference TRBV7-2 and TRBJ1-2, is GAGVSQSPSNKVTEKGKDVELRCDPISGHTALYWYRQSLGQGLEFLIYFQGNSAPDKSGLPSDRFSAERTGGSVSTLTIQRTQQEDSAVYLCASSFRRDNYGYTFGSGTRLTVV.

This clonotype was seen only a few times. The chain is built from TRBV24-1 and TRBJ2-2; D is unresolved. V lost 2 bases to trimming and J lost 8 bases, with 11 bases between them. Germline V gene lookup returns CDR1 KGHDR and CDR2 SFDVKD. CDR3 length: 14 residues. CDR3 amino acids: CATSDWAGTGELFF. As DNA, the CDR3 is TGTGCCACCAGTGATTGGGCTGGCACGGGGGAGCTGTTTTTT.

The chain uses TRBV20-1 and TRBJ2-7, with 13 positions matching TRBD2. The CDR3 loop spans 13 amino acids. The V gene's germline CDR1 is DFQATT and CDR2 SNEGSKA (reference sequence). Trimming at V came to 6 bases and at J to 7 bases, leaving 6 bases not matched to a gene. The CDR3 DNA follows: TGCAGTGCGCCCGGACTAGCGGGGGCTGAGCAGTACTTC. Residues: CSAPGLAGAEQYF.

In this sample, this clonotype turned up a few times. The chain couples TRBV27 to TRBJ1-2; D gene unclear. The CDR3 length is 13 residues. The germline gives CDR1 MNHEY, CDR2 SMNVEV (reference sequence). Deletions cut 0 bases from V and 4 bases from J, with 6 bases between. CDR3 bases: TGTGCCAGCAGTTTATCGGCAGCCTATGGCTACACCTTC. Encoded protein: CASSLSAAYGYTF.